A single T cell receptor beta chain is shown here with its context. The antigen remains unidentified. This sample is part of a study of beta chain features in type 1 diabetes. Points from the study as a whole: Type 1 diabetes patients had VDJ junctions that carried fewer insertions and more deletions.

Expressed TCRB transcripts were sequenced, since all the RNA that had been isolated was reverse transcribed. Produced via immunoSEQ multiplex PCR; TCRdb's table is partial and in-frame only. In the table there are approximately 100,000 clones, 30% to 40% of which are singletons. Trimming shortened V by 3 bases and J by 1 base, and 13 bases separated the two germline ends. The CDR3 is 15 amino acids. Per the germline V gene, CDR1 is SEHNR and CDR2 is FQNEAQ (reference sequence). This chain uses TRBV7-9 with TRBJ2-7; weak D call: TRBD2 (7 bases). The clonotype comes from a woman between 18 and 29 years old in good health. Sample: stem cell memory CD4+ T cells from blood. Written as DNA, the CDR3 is TGTGCCAGCAGCTTCGTCGCGGGGGCTTCCTACGAGCAGTACTTC. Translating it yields CASSFVAGASYEQYF. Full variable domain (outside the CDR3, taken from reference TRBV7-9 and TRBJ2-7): DTGVSQNPRHKITKRGQNVTFRCDPISEHNRLYWYRQTLGQGPEFLTYFQNEAQLEKSRLLSDRFSAERPKGSFSTLEIQRTEQGDSAMYLCASSFVAGASYEQYFGPGTRLTVT.